This T cell receptor (beta chain) was observed in a study of cytomegalovirus exposure and HLA in healthy donors. Study-wide findings and caveats: Later analysis identified several of the most significant clusters that appeared linked to common viral pathogens.

This clone showed up just once. The antigen is undetermined. PCR was performed using 60 Vbeta and 13 Jbeta primers. TCRdb keeps only in-frame clones here, not all; method: immunoSEQ multiplex PCR. Of 100,000 to 150,000 clones in the sample, roughly 71% were seen once. The CDR3 spans 19 residues. The germline V and J ends were trimmed by 2 bases and 4 bases, with 29 bases remaining between them. Germline CDR1 GTSNPN, CDR2 SVGIG (reference sequence). This clonotype was obtained from a woman between 50 and 59 years old in good health and CMV-seropositive. Sequencing used PBMCs. This chain links TRBV30 with TRBJ1-2; the D gene is possibly TRBD1 (5 bases). CDR3 amino acids: CAWSPRPRQGGPKSYGYTF. CDR3 sequence (DNA): TGTGCCTGGAGTCCCCGGCCGAGGCAGGGAGGTCCCAAAAGCTATGGCTACACCTTC.